This T cell receptor beta chain was documented in a study of PD-L1 blockade in urothelial cancer. CDR3 length equals 15 residues. J gave up 0 bases and V 1 base, and 3 bases lay outside the gene matches. The V gene's germline CDR1 is LNHDA and CDR2 SQIVND (reference sequence). Templates that were synthetic TCR analogs were spiked into each PCR. TCRdb keeps only in-frame clones here, not all; method: immunoSEQ multiplex PCR. Among roughly 50,000 clones listed, 70% to 85% were seen once. The sequence was collected from a man in his sixties or seventies with urothelial cancer. The chain has TRBV19 and TRBJ2-7, with 7 bases matching TRBD2. Sequenced material: PBMCs, taken around atezolizumab (anti-PD-L1) treatment. The CDR3 DNA is TGTGCCAGTAGTATAGGTGCTAGCGGCTCCTACGAGCAGTACTTC. It yields the protein CASSIGASGSYEQYF.